This T cell receptor beta chain derives from a study of blood T cell repertoires in COVID-19. Study in general: Some COVID-19 samples were acute and others convalescent; all came from the United States, Italy and Spain.

Only in-frame clones appear in the TCRdb table, and some are missing; sequencing was by immunoSEQ multiplex PCR. The sample has 130,000 to 150,000 clones; about 92% are singletons. V gave up 2 bases and J gave up 2 bases; unmatched junction bases: 4. Germline V gene lookup returns CDR1 KGHSH and CDR2 LQKENI. This CDR3 spans 17 amino acids. This rearrangement joins TRBV18 to TRBJ2-2; 11 bases fit TRBD2. The TCR was taken from a human donor in a cohort sampled during active COVID-19. The sample taken for sequencing was peripheral blood. The CDR3 reads CASSPSLAGGNTGELFF. The DNA of the CDR3 is TGTGCCAGCTCACCAAGTCTAGCGGGGGGAAACACCGGGGAGCTGTTTTTT.